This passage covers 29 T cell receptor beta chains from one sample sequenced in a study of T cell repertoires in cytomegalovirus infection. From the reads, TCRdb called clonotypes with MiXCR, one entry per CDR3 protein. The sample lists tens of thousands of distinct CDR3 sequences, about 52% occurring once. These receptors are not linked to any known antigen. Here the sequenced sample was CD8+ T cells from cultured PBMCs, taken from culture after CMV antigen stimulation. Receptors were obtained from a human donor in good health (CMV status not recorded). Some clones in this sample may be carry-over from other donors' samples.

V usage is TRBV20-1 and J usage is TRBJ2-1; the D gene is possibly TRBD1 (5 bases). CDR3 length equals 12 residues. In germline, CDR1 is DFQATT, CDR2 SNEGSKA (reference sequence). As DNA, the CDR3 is TGCGGCTCCAGGGCAGTCTACAATGAGCAGTTCTTC. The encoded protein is CGSRAVYNEQFF.

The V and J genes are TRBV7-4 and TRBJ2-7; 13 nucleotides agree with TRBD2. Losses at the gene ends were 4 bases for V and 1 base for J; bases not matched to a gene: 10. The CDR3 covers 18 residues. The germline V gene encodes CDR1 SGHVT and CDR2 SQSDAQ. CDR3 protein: CASSSAGTSGRDSYEQYF. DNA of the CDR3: TGTGCCAGCAGCTCCGCGGGAACTAGCGGGAGGGATTCCTACGAGCAGTACTTC.

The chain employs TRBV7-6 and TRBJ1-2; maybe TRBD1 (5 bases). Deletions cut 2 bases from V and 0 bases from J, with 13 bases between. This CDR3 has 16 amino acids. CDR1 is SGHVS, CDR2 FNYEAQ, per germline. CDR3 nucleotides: TGTGCCAGCAGCTTACAAGGGGAGGGTGCTAACTATGGCTACACCTTC. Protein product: CASSLQGEGANYGYTF.

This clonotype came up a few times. The CDR3 region is CASSLVQGRSFF. In DNA form, the CDR3 reads TGTGCCAGCAGCTTGGTGCAGGGTAGATCTTTCTTT. The V call is TRBV5-6, the J call TRBJ1-1; possibly TRBD1 for D (5 bases). This CDR3 comprises 12 residues. Germline V gene data show CDR1 as SGHDT and CDR2 as YYEEEE. Trimming pared 0 bases from V and 12 bases from J, leaving 12 bases between.

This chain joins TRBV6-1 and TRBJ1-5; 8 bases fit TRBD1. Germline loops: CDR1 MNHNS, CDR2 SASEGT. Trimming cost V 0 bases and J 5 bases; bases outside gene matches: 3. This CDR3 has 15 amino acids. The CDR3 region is CASSEARDRYQPQHF. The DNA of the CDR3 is TGTGCCAGCAGTGAAGCCCGGGACAGGTATCAGCCCCAGCATTTT.

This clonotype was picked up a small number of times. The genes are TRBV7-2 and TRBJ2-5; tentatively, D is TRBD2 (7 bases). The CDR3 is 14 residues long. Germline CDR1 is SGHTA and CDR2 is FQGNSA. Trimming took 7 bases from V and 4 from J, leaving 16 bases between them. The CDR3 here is CASTPAGAGETQYF. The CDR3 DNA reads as TGTGCCAGCACCCCGGCGGGGGCTGGAGAGACCCAGTACTTC.

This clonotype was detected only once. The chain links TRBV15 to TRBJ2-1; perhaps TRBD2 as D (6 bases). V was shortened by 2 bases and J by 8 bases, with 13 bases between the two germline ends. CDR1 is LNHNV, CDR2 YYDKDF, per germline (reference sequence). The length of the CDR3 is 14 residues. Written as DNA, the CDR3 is TGTGCCACCAGCAGAACTCGACTAGAGGATGAGCAGTTCTTC. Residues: CATSRTRLEDEQFF.

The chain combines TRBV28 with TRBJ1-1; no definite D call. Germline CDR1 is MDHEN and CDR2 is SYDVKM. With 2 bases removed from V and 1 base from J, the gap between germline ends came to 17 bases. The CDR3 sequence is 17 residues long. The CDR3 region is CASSLGVVSLGNTEAFF. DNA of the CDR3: TGTGCCAGCAGTTTAGGGGTTGTGTCACTGGGGAACACTGAAGCTTTCTTT.

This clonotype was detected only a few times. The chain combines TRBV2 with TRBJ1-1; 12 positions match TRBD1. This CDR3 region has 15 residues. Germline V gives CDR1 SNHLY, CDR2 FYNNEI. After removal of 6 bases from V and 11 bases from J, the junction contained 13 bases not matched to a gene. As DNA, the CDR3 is TGTGCCAGCAGGGGCCCGGGACAGGGGGCGAAAGTGGCTTTCTTT. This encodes CASRGPGQGAKVAFF. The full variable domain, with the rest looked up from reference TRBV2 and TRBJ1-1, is EPEVTQTPSHQVTQMGQEVILRCVPISNHLYFYWYRQILGQKVEFLVSFYNNEISEKSEIFDDQFSVERPDGSNFTLKIRSTKLEDSAMYFCASRGPGQGAKVAFFGQGTRLTVV.

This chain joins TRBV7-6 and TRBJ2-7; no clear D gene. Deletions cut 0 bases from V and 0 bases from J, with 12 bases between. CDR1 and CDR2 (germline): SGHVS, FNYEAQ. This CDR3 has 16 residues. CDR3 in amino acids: CASSLASGISSYEQYF. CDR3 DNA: TGTGCCAGCAGCTTAGCGAGTGGCATCAGCTCCTACGAGCAGTACTTC.

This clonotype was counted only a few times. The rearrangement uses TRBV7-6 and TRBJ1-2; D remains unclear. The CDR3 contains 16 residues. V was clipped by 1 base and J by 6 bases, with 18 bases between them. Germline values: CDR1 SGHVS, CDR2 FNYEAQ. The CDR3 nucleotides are TGTGCCAGCAGCTTAGTATTAAAGGGCCCTTCGGATGGCTACACCTTC. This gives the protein CASSLVLKGPSDGYTF.

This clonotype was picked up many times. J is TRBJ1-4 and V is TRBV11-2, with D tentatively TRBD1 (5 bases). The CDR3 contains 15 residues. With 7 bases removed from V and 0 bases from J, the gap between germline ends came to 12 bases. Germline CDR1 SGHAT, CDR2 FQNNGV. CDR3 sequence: CASMLTGATNEKLFF. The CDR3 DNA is TGTGCCAGCATGCTCACAGGTGCAACTAATGAAAAACTGTTTTTT.

DNA for the CDR3: TGTGCCAGCAGTTTCTACGGGACAGGGAAAGGTCAGCCCCAGCATTTT. Translated, it gives CASSFYGTGKGQPQHF. The chain employs TRBV27 and TRBJ1-5; the match to TRBD1 covers 9 bases. The CDR3 extends over 16 amino acids. The V gene end was trimmed by 3 bases and the J gene end by 6 bases; junction bases not matched to a gene: 9. Germline CDR1 reads MNHEY; CDR2 reads SMNVEV (reference sequence).

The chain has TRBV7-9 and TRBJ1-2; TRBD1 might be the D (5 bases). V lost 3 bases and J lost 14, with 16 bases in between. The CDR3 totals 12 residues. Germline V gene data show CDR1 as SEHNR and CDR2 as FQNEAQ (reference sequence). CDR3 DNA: TGTGCCAGCAGCTTGGCCCCGGGGCCGAAGACCTTC. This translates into CASSLAPGPKTF. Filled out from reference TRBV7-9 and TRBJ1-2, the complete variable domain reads DTGVSQNPRHKITKRGQNVTFRCDPISEHNRLYWYRQTLGQGPEFLTYFQNEAQLEKSRLLSDRFSAERPKGSFSTLEIQRTEQGDSAMYLCASSLAPGPKTFGSGTRLTVV.

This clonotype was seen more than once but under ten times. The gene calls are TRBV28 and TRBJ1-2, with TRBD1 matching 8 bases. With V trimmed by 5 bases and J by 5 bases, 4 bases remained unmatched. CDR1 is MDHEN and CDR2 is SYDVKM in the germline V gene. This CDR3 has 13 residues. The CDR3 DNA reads TGTGCCAGCAGTATACACAGGGGGTATGGCTACACCTTC. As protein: CASSIHRGYGYTF.

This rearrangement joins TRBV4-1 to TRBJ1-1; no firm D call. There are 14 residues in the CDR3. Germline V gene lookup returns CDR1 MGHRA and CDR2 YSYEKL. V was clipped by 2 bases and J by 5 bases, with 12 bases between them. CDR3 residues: CASSQSYSGTEAFF. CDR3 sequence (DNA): TGCGCCAGCAGCCAAAGCTACTCGGGAACTGAAGCTTTCTTT.

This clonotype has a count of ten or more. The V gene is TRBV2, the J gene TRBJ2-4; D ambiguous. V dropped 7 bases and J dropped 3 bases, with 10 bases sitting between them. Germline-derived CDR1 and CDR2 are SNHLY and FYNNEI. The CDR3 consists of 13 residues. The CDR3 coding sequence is TGTGCCAGCAACCCTGCTAACAAAAACATTCAGTACTTC. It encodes CASNPANKNIQYF.

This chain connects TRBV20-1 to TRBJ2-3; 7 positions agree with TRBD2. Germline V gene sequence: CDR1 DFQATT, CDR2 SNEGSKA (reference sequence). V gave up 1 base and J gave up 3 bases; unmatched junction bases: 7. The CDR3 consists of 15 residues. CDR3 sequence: CSARVPAGSTDTQYF. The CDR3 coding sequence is TGCAGTGCTAGAGTCCCAGCGGGATCAACAGATACGCAGTATTTT.

The CDR3 DNA reads as TGTGCCAGCAGCGAACGGACAGGGAGGTTTGAAAAACTGTTTTTT. Its translation is CASSERTGRFEKLFF. The rearrangement joins TRBV6-1 to TRBJ1-4, with 8 bases that match TRBD1. The CDR3 has 15 residues. J gave up 7 bases and V 6 bases, and 10 bases lay outside the gene matches. Germline V gene data show CDR1 as MNHNS and CDR2 as SASEGT.

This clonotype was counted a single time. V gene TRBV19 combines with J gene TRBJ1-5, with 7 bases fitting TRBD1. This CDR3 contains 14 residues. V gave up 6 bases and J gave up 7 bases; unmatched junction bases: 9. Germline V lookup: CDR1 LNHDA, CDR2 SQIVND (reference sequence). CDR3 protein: CASRGDSKGQPQHF. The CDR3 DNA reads TGTGCCAGTAGAGGGGACAGCAAAGGCCAGCCCCAGCATTTT.

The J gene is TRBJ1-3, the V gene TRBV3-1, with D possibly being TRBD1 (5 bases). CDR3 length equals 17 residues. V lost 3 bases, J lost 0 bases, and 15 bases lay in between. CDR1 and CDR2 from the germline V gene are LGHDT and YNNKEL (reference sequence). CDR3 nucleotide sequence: TGTGCCAGCAGCCAGCAGCCGGGACGCCTCTCTGGAAACACCATATATTTT. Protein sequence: CASSQQPGRLSGNTIYF.

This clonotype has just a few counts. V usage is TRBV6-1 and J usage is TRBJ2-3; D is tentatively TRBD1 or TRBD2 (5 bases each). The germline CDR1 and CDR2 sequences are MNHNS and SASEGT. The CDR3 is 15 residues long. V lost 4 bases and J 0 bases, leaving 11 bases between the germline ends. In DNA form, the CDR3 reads TGTGCCAGCAGTGCGGGGACGGGAAGCACAGATACGCAGTATTTT. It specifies CASSAGTGSTDTQYF.

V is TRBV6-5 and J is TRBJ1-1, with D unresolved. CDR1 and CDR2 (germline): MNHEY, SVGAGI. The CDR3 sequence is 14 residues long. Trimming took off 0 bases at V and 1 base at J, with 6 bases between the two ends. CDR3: CASSYSGENTEAFF. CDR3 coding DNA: TGTGCCAGCAGTTACTCCGGGGAGAACACTGAAGCTTTCTTT.

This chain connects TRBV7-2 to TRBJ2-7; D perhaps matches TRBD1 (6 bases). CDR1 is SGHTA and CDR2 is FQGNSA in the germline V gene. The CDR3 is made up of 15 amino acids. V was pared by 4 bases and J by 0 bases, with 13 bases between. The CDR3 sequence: CASSYATTGSYEQYF. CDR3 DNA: TGTGCCAGCAGCTACGCGACGACAGGCTCCTACGAGCAGTACTTC.

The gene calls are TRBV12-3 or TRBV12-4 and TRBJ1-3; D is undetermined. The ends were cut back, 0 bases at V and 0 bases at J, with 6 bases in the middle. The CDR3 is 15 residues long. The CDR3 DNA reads TGTGCCAGCAGTTTAGCCAGAAGCTCTGGAAACACCATATATTTT. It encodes CASSLARSSGNTIYF.

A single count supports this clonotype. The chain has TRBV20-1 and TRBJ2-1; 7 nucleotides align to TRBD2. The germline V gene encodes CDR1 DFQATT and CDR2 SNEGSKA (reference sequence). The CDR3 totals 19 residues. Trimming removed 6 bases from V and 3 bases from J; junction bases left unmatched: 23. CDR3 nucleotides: TGCAGTGCCATGGAGGGGTGGGGGGGACCCCCGCTAGTCTACAATGAGCAGTTCTTC. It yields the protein CSAMEGWGGPPLVYNEQFF.

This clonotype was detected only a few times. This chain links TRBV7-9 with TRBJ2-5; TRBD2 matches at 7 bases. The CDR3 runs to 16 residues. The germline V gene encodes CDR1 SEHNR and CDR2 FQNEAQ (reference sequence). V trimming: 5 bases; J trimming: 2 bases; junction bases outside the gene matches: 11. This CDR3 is CASSASGVAGQETQYF. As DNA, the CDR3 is TGTGCCAGCAGCGCTTCGGGAGTAGCGGGTCAAGAGACCCAGTACTTC.

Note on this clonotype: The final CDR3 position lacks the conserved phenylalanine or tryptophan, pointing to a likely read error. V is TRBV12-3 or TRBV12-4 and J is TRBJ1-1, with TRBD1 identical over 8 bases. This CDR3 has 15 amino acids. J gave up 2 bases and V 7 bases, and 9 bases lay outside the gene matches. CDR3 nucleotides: TGTGCCAGCACCAATCCAGGACAGGGCAACACTGAAGCTTTCGTT. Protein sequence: CASTNPGQGNTEAFV.

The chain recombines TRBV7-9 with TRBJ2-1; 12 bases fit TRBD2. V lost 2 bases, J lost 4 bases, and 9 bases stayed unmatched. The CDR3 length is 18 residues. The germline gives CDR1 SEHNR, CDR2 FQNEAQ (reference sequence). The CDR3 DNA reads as TGTGCCAGCAGCTTACGACTAGCGGGAGATTATGGGTACAATGAGCAGTTCTTC. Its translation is CASSLRLAGDYGYNEQFF.